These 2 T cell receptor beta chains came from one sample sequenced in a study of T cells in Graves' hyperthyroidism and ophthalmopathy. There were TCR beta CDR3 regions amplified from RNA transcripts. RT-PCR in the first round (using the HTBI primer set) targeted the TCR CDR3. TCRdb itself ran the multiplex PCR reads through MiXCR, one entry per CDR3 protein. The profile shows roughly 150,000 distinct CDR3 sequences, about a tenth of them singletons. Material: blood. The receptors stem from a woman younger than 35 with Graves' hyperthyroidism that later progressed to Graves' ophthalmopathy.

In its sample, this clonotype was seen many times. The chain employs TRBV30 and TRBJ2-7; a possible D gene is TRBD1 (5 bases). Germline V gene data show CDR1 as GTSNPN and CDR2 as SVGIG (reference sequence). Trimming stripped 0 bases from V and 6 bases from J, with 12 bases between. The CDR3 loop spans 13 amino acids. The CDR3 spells CAWSVYRGLEQYF. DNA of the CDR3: TGTGCCTGGAGTGTATATAGGGGTCTCGAGCAGTACTTC.

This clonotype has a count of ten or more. The CDR3 loop is CASSERKGTWPQHF. The CDR3 DNA is TGTGCCAGCAGTGAGAGGAAAGGCACATGGCCCCAGCATTTT. The chain couples TRBV2 to TRBJ1-5, with D unclear. The CDR3 runs 14 residues. V lost 3 bases and J 9 bases, leaving 15 bases between the germline ends. The V gene's germline CDR1 is SNHLY and CDR2 FYNNEI.